Sequencing of this TCR beta chain was carried out in a study of T cell repertoires in cytomegalovirus infection. Germline V gene sequence: CDR1 MNHNS, CDR2 SASEGT. Trimming took 9 bases from V and 0 from J; bases not matched to a gene: 13. CDR3 length equals 17 residues. This clonotype was seen repeatedly, ten times or more. The antigen remains unidentified. TCRdb independently ran MiXCR on the reads; one entry per CDR3 protein. Of about 900,000 distinct CDR3 sequences in the sample, around 29% were seen once. This specimen consisted of cultured CD8+ T cells from PBMCs, obtained from culture after CMV antigen stimulation. The chain employs TRBV6-1 and TRBJ2-3, with TRBD1 matching over 9 bases. This sequence originates from a human donor in good health (CMV status not recorded). Some clones in this sample may be carry-over from other donors' samples. CDR3 sequence: CASRGGQGGWSTDTQYF. The CDR3 DNA reads TGTGCCAGTAGAGGGGGACAGGGTGGATGGAGCACAGATACGCAGTATTTT.